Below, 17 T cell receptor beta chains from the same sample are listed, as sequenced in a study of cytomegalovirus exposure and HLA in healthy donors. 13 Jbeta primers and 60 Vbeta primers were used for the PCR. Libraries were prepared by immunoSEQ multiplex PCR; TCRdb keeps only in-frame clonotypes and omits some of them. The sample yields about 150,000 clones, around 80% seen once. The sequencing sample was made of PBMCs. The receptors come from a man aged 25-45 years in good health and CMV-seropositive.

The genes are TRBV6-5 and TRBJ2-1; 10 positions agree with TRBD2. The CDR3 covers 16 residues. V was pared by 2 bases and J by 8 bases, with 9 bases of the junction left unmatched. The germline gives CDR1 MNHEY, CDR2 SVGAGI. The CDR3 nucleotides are TGTGCCAGCAGTTACGTCCCTAGCGGGAGTCTGGATGAGCAGTTCTTC. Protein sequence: CASSYVPSGSLDEQFF.

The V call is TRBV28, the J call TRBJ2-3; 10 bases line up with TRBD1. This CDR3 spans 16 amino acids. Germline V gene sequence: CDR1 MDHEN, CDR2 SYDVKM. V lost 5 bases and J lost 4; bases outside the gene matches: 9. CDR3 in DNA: TGTGCCAGCAGTCGTCGCTCGGGACAGGGGCCAGATACGCAGTATTTT. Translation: CASSRRSGQGPDTQYF. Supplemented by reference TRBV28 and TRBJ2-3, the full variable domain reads DVKVTQSSRYLVKRTGEKVFLECVQDMDHENMFWYRQDPGLGLRLIYFSYDVKMKEKGDIPEGYSVSREKKERFSLILESASTNQTSMYLCASSRRSGQGPDTQYFGPGTRLTVL.

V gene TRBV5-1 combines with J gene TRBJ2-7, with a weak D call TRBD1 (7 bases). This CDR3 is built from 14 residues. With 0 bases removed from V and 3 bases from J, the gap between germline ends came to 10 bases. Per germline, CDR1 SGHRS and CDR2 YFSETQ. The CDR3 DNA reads TGCGCCAGCAGCTTGGGGGGGGACAGCTACGAGCAGTACTTC. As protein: CASSLGGDSYEQYF.

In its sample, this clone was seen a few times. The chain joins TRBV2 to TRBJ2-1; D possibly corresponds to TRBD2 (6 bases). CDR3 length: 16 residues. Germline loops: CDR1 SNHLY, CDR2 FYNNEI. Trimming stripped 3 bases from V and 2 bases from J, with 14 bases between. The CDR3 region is CASSERGTSAYNEQFF. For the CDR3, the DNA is TGTGCCAGCAGTGAGCGCGGGACCTCAGCCTACAATGAGCAGTTCTTC.

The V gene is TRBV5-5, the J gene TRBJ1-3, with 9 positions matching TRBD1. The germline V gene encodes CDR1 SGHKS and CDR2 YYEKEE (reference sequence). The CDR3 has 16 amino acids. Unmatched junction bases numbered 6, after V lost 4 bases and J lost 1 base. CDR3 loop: CASSLGTGLSGNTIYF. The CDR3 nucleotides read TGTGCCAGCAGCCTAGGGACAGGGTTGTCTGGAAACACCATATATTTT.

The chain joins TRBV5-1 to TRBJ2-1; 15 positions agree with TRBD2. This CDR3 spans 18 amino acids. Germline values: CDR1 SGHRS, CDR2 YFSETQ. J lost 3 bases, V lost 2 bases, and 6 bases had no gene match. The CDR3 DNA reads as TGCGCCAGCAGCTTAACCCCGGGACTAGCGGGAGGCTACAATGAGCAGTTCTTC. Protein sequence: CASSLTPGLAGGYNEQFF. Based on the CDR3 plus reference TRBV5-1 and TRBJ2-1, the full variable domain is KAGVTQTPRYLIKTRGQQVTLSCSPISGHRSVSWYQQTPGQGLQFLFEYFSETQRNKGNFPGRFSGRQFSNSRSEMNVSTLELGDSALYLCASSLTPGLAGGYNEQFFGPGTRLTVL.

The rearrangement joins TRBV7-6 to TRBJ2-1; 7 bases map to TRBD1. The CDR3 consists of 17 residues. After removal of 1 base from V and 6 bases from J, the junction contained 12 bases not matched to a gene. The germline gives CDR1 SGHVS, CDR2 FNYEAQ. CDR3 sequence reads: CASSLVQGSDRVNEQFF. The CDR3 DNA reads TGTGCCAGCAGCTTAGTACAGGGGAGCGACCGGGTCAATGAGCAGTTCTTC.

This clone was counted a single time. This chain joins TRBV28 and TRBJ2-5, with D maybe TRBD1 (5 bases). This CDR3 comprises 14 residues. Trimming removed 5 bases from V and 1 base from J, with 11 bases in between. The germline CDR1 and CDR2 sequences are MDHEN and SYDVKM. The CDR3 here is CASSTQGIQETQYF. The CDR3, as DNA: TGTGCCAGCAGTACCCAGGGTATCCAAGAGACCCAGTACTTC.

The CDR3 nucleotides are TGTGCCAGCAGCCCTTTCTCGGGATTCACTCTGAACTATGGCTACACCTTC. This gives the protein CASSPFSGFTLNYGYTF. The chain links TRBV25-1 to TRBJ1-2, with D hard to call. Trimming removed 6 bases at V and 2 bases at J, with 22 bases between. The CDR3 runs to 17 residues. Germline CDR1 and CDR2: MGHDK and SYGVNS.

The CDR3 protein is CASSLGAVYEQYF. CDR3 DNA: TGTGCCAGCAGCTTAGGGGCAGTCTACGAGCAGTACTTC. The rearrangement uses TRBV13 and TRBJ2-7; D is unclear. Germline V gives CDR1 PRHDT, CDR2 FYEKMQ (reference sequence). Trimming cost V 0 bases and J 3 bases, with 6 bases left between them. The CDR3 contains 13 residues.

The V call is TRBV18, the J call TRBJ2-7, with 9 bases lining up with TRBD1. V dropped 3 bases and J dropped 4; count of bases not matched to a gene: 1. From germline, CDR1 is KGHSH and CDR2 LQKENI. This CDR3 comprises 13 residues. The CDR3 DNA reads TGTGCCAGCTCACCCGGGACAGGGTACGAGCAGTACTTC. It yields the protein CASSPGTGYEQYF.

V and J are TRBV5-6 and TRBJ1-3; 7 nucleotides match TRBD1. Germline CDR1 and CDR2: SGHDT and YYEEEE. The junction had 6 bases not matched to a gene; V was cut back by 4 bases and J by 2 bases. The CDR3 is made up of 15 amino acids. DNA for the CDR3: TGTGCCAGCAGCCCACAGGGGTATGCTGGAAACACCATATATTTT. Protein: CASSPQGYAGNTIYF.

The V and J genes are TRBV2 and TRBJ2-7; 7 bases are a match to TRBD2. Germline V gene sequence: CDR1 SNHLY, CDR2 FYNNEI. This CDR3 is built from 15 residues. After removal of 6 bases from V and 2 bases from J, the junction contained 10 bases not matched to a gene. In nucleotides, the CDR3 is TGTGCCAGCAGCAAACGGCGGGAGACAGCCTACGAGCAGTACTTC. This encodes CASSKRRETAYEQYF.

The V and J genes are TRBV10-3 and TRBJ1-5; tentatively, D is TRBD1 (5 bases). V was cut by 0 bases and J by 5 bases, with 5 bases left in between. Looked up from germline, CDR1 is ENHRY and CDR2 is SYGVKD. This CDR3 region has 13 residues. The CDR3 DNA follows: TGTGCCATCAGTGAGTCAGGGGATCAGCCCCAGCATTTT. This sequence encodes CAISESGDQPQHF.

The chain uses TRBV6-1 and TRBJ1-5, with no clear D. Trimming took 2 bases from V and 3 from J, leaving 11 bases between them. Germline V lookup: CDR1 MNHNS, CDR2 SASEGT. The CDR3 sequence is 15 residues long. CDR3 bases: TGTGCCAGCAGTGAACTTACGGGGTACAATCAGCCCCAGCATTTT. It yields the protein CASSELTGYNQPQHF.

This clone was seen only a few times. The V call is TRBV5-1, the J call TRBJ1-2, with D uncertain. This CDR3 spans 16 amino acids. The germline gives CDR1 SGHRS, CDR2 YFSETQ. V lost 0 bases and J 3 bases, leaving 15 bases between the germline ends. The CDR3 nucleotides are TGCGCCAGCAGCTTGGCCAATGATGGCCGGGACTATGGCTACACCTTC. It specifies CASSLANDGRDYGYTF.

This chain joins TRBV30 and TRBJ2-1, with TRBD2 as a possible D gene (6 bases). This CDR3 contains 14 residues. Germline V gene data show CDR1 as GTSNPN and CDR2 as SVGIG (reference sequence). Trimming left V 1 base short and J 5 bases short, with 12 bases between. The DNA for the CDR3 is TGTGCCTGGAGTGCAGGCGGAGGGGACAATGAGCAGTTCTTC. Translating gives CAWSAGGGDNEQFF.